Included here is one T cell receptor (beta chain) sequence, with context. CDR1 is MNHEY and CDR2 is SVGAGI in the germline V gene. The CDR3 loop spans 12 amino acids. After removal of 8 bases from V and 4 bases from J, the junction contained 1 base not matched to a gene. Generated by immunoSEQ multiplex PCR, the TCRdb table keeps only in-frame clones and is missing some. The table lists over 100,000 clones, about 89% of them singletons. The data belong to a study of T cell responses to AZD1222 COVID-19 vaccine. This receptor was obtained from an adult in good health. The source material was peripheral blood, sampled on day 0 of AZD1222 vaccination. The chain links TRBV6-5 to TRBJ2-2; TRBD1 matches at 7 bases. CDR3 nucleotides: TGTGCCAGCGCAGGGGGCACCGGGGAGCTGTTTTTT. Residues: CASAGGTGELFF.